This T cell receptor (beta chain) appears in the sequencing data of a study of CD8 T cells in Susac syndrome. Healthy donors were controls matched for age and sex. RNA totalling about 0.45 to 1 ug underwent reverse transcription with random hexamers. TCRdb analysed the immunoSEQ multiplex PCR reads with MiXCR anew, one entry per CDR3 protein. The top ten hold over 0.07% of the sample, which has 100,000 to 150,000 distinct CDR3 sequences, 90% to 95% seen once. Germline CDR1 reads SGHRS; CDR2 reads YFSETQ. Unmatched junction bases numbered 3, after V lost 4 bases and J lost 2 bases. There are 15 residues in the CDR3.

This chain joins TRBV5-1 and TRBJ2-7; TRBD2 aligns across 13 bases. What was sequenced was CD4+ T cells from PBMCs. The source is a human donor in good health. Here the CDR3 reads CASSRGTSGAYEQYF. For the CDR3, the DNA is TGCGCCAGCAGCCGCGGGACTAGCGGGGCCTACGAGCAGTACTTC.